These 18 T cell receptor beta chains share one sample of origin, sequenced in a study of Graves' ophthalmopathy and Graves' hyperthyroidism. Amplification of TCR beta CDR3 regions used RNA transcripts. The library came from an HTBI-primed first-round RT-PCR and a second-round multiplex PCR. TCRdb reprocessed the multiplex PCR reads via MiXCR and lists one record per CDR3 protein. Of hundreds of thousands of distinct CDR3 sequences detected, about 38% appear once; the ten largest clones hold over 2.5%. Material for sequencing was peripheral blood. These receptors all stem from an adult man with Graves' ophthalmopathy.

This clonotype came up a few times. The CDR3 here is CASSRPGGGRMDEKLFF. The CDR3 DNA follows: TGTGCCAGCAGCCGACCGGGGGGGGGGCGCATGGATGAAAAACTGTTTTTT. V usage is TRBV7-9 and J usage is TRBJ1-4, with D perhaps TRBD1 (6 bases). The CDR3 extends over 17 amino acids. Germline assignment: CDR1 SEHNR and CDR2 FQNEAQ (reference sequence). Trimming pared 5 bases from V and 6 bases from J, leaving 22 bases between.

This clonotype was counted ten times or more. The genes are TRBV4-2 and TRBJ1-2, with D possibly being TRBD1 (5 bases). Germline values: CDR1 LGHNA, CDR2 YNFKEQ. V was shortened by 7 bases and J by 4 bases, with 10 bases between the two germline ends. This CDR3 has 12 amino acids. CDR3 region: CASTAGSYGYTF. CDR3 nucleotides: TGTGCCAGCACGGCAGGGAGCTATGGCTACACCTTC.

The chain combines TRBV12-5 with TRBJ1-5; no clear D. V lost 5 bases to trimming and J lost 3 bases, with 8 bases between them. The CDR3 has 13 residues. Per germline, CDR1 LGHNT and CDR2 FRNRAP. The CDR3 is CASGLGINQPQHF. CDR3 DNA sequence: TGTGCTAGTGGTCTGGGGATCAATCAGCCCCAGCATTTT. Drawing the rest from reference TRBV12-5 and TRBJ1-5, the complete variable domain is DARVTQTPRHKVTEMGQEVTMRCQPILGHNTVFWYRQTMMQGLELLAYFRNRAPLDDSGMPKDRFSAEMPDATLATLKIQPSEPRDSAVYFCASGLGINQPQHFGDGTRLSIL.

This clonotype has at least ten counts. The chain has TRBV7-2 and TRBJ1-1; a weak D match, TRBD1 (5 bases). CDR1 is SGHTA and CDR2 is FQGNSA in the germline V gene. The CDR3 spans 16 residues. Deletions cut 2 bases from V and 3 bases from J, with 16 bases between. The CDR3 DNA reads TGTGCCAGCAGCTTACTAGGTAGTTGGGGGGACACTGAAGCTTTCTTT. This encodes CASSLLGSWGDTEAFF.

This sequence joins TRBV10-3 and TRBJ2-5, with a weak D call TRBD1 (5 bases). Germline-derived CDR1 and CDR2 are ENHRY and SYGVKD. V shed 3 bases and J shed 9 bases, with 23 bases lying between them. This CDR3 has 16 amino acids. The CDR3 DNA reads TGTGCCATCAGTGAAGGGGTAGGAAACACGCCACGCTCCCAGTACTTC. This sequence encodes CAISEGVGNTPRSQYF.

The V and J genes are TRBV9 and TRBJ1-1, with TRBD1 as a possible D gene (5 bases). Germline V gene sequence: CDR1 SGDLS, CDR2 YYNGEE. The CDR3 totals 14 residues. Trimming shortened V by 0 bases and J by 4 bases, and 10 bases separated the two germline ends. The CDR3 region has the DNA TGTGCCAGCAGCGTAGGGGTGGGGGGCACTGAAGCTTTCTTT. Translated: CASSVGVGGTEAFF. The full variable domain, in which reference TRBV9 and TRBJ1-1 provide the parts outside the CDR3, is DSGVTQTPKHLITATGQRVTLRCSPRSGDLSVYWYQQSLDQGLQFLIQYYNGEERAKGNILERFSAQQFPDLHSELNLSSLELGDSALYFCASSVGVGGTEAFFGQGTRLTVV.

About this clonotype itself: A much bigger clone sits one base away, suggesting this may be a read error. This rearrangement joins TRBV2 to TRBJ1-6; 8 bases agree with TRBD1. The CDR3 runs 13 residues. Germline V gives CDR1 SNHLY, CDR2 FYNNEI. V dropped 6 bases and J dropped 8; count of bases not matched to a gene: 3. This CDR3 reads CASRDREDSPLHF. Written as DNA, the CDR3 is TGTGCCAGCAGGGACAGGGAGGATTCACCCCTCCACTTT.

In this sample, this clonotype turned up many times. The chain links TRBV9 to TRBJ1-5; D possibly corresponds to TRBD1 (6 bases). The ends were cut back, 1 base at V and 1 base at J, with 15 bases in the middle. This CDR3 is 17 amino acids long. Per the germline V gene, CDR1 is SGDLS and CDR2 is YYNGEE. CDR3 DNA sequence: TGTGCCAGCAGCGTATTCCGGGGGCGCGGGAGCAATCAGCCCCAGCATTTT. As protein: CASSVFRGRGSNQPQHF. The full variable domain, in which reference TRBV9 and TRBJ1-5 provide the parts outside the CDR3, is DSGVTQTPKHLITATGQRVTLRCSPRSGDLSVYWYQQSLDQGLQFLIQYYNGEERAKGNILERFSAQQFPDLHSELNLSSLELGDSALYFCASSVFRGRGSNQPQHFGDGTRLSIL.

This rearrangement joins TRBV15 to TRBJ1-6; the match to TRBD1 covers 9 bases. V shed 2 bases and J 9 bases; nucleotides not matched to a gene: 5. CDR1 is LNHNV, CDR2 YYDKDF, per germline (reference sequence). CDR3 size: 15 residues. CDR3 sequence (DNA): TGTGCCACCAGCAGACTCACAGGGGGCAGTTCACCCCTCCACTTT. It yields the protein CATSRLTGGSSPLHF.

This clonotype was detected many times. The V gene is TRBV12-3 or TRBV12-4, the J gene TRBJ1-1, with D possibly matching TRBD1 (6 bases). The CDR3 loop spans 13 amino acids. V was pared by 1 base and J by 8 bases, with 11 bases between. CDR3 nucleotides: TGTGCCAGCAGTTTAGGCCCTGACAGGGAAGCTTTCTTT. Encoded protein: CASSLGPDREAFF.

The chain has TRBV4-2 and TRBJ2-6; 14 bases match TRBD2. The CDR3 runs 19 residues. The germline V gene encodes CDR1 LGHNA and CDR2 YNFKEQ. V was clipped by 1 base and J by 2 bases; unmatched bases: 4. This chain's CDR3 is CASSQGTSGRPPGANVLTF. The CDR3 region has the DNA TGTGCCAGCAGCCAAGGGACTAGCGGGAGGCCCCCTGGGGCCAACGTCCTGACTTTC.

This clonotype was seen at least ten times. DNA of the CDR3: TGCAGTGCTCCTAAGACCCAGACGACCCAGTACTTC. Its translation is CSAPKTQTTQYF. The chain employs TRBV20-1 and TRBJ2-5; D call uncertain. V gave up 5 bases and J gave up 7 bases, with 14 bases separating them. The CDR3 spans 12 residues. Germline V lookup: CDR1 DFQATT, CDR2 SNEGSKA (reference sequence).

This clonotype has ten or more counts. This sequence joins TRBV6-5 and TRBJ1-2; D unclear. The CDR3 runs 13 residues. V lost 0 bases and J 8 bases, leaving 10 bases between the germline ends. From germline, CDR1 is MNHEY and CDR2 SVGAGI. CDR3 in DNA: TGTGCCAGCAGTTACTCCGCCGGGAACGGCTACACCTTC. Protein product: CASSYSAGNGYTF.

The gene calls are TRBV9 and TRBJ2-2; TRBD2 matches at 7 bases. The germline V gene encodes CDR1 SGDLS and CDR2 YYNGEE. CDR3 length: 16 residues. V dropped 6 bases and J dropped 0; count of bases not matched to a gene: 8. Here the CDR3 reads CASTRDYTSNTGELFF. The CDR3 DNA follows: TGTGCCAGCACCCGGGACTACACTTCGAACACCGGGGAGCTGTTTTTT.

This clonotype was observed at least ten times. The chain combines TRBV7-2 with TRBJ1-2; 9 bases agree with TRBD1. The CDR3 is made up of 15 amino acids. With V trimmed by 4 bases and J by 2 bases, 5 bases remained unmatched. CDR1 is SGHTA, CDR2 FQGNSA, per germline. CDR3 sequence reads: CASSSGTGMNYGYTF. The CDR3 DNA is TGTGCCAGCAGCTCGGGGACAGGGATGAACTATGGCTACACCTTC.

This clonotype was counted between two and nine times. The chain employs TRBV7-9 and TRBJ2-7; 7 bases fit TRBD1. J lost 2 bases, V lost 5 bases, and 6 bases had no gene match. The CDR3 runs 14 residues. Germline CDR1 is SEHNR and CDR2 is FQNEAQ (reference sequence). CDR3 sequence: CASSLGTVAYEQYF. Written as DNA, the CDR3 is TGTGCCAGCAGCCTAGGGACAGTTGCCTACGAGCAGTACTTC.

The chain links TRBV25-1 to TRBJ2-7; D unclear. The V gene's germline CDR1 is MGHDK and CDR2 SYGVNS. The CDR3 consists of 11 residues. V lost 11 bases and J 0 bases, leaving 8 bases between the germline ends. CDR3 region: CACDVSYEQYF. The CDR3, as DNA: TGTGCCTGCGACGTCTCCTACGAGCAGTACTTC.

The J gene is TRBJ1-1, the V gene TRBV20-1; D is unclear. Germline CDR1 is DFQATT and CDR2 is SNEGSKA (reference sequence). This CDR3 region has 15 residues. Trimming took off 0 bases at V and 1 base at J, with 12 bases between the two ends. CDR3 coding DNA: TGCAGTGCTAGAGATATGAAGGTTCGGAACACTGAAGCTTTCTTT. This gives the protein CSARDMKVRNTEAFF.